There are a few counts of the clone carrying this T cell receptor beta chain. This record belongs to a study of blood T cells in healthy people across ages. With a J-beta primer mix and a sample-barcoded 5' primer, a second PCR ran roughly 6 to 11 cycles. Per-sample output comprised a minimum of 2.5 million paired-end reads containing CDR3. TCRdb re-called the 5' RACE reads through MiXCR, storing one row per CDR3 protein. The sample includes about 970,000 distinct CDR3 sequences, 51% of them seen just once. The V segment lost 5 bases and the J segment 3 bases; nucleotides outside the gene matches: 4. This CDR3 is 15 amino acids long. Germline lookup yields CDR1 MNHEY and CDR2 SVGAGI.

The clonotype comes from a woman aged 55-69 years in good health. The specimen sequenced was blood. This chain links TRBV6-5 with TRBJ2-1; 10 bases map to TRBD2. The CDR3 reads CASSVLAGSYNEQFF. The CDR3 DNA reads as TGTGCCAGCAGTGTACTAGCGGGGAGCTACAATGAGCAGTTCTTC.